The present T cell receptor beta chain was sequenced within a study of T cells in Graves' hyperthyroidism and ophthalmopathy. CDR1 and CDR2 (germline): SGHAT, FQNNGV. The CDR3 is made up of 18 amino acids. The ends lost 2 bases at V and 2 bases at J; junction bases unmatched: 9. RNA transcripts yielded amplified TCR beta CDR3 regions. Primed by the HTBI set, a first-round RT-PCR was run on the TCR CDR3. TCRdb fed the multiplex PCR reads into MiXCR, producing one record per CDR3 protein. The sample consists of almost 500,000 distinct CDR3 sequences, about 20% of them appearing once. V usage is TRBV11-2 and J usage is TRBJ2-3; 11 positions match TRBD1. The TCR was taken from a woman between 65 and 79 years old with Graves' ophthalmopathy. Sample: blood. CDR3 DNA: TGTGCCAGCAGCTTACCTAACCGGGACAGGGGGGTCACAGATACGCAGTATTTT. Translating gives CASSLPNRDRGVTDTQYF.